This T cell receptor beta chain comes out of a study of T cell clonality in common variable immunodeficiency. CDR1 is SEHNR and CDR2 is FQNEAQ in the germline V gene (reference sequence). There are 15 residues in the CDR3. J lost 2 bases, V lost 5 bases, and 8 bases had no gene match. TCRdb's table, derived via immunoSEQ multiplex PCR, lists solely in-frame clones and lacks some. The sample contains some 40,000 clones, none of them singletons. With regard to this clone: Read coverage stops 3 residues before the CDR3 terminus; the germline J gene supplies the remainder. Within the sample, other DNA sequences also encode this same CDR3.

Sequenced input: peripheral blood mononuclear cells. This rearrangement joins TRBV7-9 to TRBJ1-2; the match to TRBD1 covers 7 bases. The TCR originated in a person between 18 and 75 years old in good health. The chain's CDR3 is CASSPRTGLNYGYTF. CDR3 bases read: TGTGCCAGCAGCCCCCGGACAGGCCTGAACTATGGC.